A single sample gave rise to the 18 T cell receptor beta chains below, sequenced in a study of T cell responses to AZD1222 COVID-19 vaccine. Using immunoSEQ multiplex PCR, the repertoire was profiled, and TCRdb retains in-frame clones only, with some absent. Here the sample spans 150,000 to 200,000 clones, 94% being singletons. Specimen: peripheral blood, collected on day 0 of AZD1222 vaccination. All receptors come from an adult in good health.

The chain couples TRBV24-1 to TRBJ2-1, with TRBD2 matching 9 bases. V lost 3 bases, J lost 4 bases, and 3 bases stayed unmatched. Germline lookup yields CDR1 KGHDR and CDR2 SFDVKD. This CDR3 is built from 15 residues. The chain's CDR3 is CATSDRLAGYNEQFF. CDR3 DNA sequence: TGTGCCACCAGTGATCGTCTAGCGGGGTACAATGAGCAGTTCTTC.

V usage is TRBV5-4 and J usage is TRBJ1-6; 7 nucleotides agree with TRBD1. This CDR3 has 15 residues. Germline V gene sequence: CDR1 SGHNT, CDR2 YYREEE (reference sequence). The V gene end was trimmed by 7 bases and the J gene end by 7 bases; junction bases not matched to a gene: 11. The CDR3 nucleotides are TGTGCCAGCTCCTCAGGGGACAGAGCCAATTCACCCCTCCACTTT. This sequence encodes CASSSGDRANSPLHF.

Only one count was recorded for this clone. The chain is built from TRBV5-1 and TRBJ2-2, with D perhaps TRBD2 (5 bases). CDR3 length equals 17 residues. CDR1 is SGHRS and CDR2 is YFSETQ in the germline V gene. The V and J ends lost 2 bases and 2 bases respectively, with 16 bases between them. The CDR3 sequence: CASSLARGIANTGELFF. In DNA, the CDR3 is TGCGCCAGCAGCTTAGCCCGAGGGATAGCAAACACCGGGGAGCTGTTTTTT.

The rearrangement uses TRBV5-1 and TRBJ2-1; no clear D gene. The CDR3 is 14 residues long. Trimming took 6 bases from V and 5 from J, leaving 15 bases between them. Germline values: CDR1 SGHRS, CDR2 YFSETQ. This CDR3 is CASKDPANDNEQFF. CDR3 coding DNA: TGCGCCAGCAAGGACCCGGCCAACGACAATGAGCAGTTCTTC. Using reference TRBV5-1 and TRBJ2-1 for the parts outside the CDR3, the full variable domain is KAGVTQTPRYLIKTRGQQVTLSCSPISGHRSVSWYQQTPGQGLQFLFEYFSETQRNKGNFPGRFSGRQFSNSRSEMNVSTLELGDSALYLCASKDPANDNEQFFGPGTRLTVL.

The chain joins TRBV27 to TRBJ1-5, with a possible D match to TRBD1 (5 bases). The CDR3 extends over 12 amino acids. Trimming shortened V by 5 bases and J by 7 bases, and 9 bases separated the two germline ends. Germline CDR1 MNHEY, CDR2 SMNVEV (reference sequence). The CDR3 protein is CASSRGGQPQHF. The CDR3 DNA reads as TGTGCCAGCAGTCGCGGGGGGCAGCCCCAGCATTTT.

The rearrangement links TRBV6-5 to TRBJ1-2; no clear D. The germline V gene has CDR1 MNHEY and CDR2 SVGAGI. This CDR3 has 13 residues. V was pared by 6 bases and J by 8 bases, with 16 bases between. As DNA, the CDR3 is TGTGCCAGCAGCCCCCCGGGCCACATAGGCTACACCTTC. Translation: CASSPPGHIGYTF.

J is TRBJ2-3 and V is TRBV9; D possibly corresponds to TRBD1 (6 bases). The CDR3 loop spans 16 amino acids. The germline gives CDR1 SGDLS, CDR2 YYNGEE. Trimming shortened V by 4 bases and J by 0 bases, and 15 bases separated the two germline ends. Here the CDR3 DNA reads TGTGCCAGCAGCCCATGGGCTAGGGGGAGCACAGATACGCAGTATTTT. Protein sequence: CASSPWARGSTDTQYF.

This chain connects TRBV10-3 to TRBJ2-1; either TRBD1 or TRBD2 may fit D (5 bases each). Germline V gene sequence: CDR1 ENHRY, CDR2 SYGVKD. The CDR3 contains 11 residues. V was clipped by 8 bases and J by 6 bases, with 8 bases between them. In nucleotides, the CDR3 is TGTGCCATCGAGAGGGGCAATGAGCAGTTCTTC. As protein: CAIERGNEQFF.

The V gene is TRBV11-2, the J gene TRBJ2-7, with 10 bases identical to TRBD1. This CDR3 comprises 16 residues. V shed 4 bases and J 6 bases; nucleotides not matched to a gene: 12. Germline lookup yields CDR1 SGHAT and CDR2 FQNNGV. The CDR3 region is CASSSPRRDRGSEQYF. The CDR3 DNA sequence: TGTGCCAGCAGCTCACCCCGACGGGACAGGGGTTCCGAGCAGTACTTC.

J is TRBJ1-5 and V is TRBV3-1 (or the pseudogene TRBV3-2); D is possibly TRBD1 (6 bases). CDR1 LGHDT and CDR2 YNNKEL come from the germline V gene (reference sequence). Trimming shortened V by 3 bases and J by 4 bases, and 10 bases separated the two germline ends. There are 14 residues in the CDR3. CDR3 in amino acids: CASSQMQGNQPQHF. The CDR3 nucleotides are TGTGCCAGCAGCCAGATGCAGGGGAATCAGCCCCAGCATTTT.

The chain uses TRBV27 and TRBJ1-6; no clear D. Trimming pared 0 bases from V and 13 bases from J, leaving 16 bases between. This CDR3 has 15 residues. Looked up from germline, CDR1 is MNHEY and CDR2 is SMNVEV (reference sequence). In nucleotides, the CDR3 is TGTGCCAGCAGTTTATCTCGGGGAATAAACGAGCCCCTCCACTTT. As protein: CASSLSRGINEPLHF.

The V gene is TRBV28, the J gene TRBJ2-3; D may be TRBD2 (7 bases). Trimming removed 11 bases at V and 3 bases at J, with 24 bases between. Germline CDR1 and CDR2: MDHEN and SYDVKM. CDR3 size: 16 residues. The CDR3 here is CALSTRTGGRTDTQYF. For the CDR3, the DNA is TGTGCCCTCTCGACCCGTACCGGGGGGCGAACAGATACGCAGTATTTT.

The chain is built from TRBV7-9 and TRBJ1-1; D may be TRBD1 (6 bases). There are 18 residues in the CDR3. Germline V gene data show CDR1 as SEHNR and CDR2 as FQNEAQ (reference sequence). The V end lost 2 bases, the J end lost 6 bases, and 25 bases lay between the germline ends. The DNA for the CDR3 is TGTGCCAGCAGCTTAACGAGGGGGGCGCGTGTTTTGGTTGCTGAAGCTTTCTTT. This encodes CASSLTRGARVLVAEAFF.

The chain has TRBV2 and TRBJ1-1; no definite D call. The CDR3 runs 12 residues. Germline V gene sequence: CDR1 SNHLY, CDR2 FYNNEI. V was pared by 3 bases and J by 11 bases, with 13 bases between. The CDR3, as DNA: TGTGCCAGCAGTGAGATGGAGGTGTGGGCTTTCTTT. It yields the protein CASSEMEVWAFF.

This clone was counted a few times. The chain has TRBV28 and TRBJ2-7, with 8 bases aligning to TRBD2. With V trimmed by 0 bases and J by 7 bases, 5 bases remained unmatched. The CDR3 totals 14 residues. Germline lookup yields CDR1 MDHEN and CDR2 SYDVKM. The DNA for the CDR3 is TGTGCCAGCAGTTTATGGCGGGAGGTGCGGGAGCAGTACTTC. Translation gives CASSLWREVREQYF. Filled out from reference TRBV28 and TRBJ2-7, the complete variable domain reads DVKVTQSSRYLVKRTGEKVFLECVQDMDHENMFWYRQDPGLGLRLIYFSYDVKMKEKGDIPEGYSVSREKKERFSLILESASTNQTSMYLCASSLWREVREQYFGPGTRLTVT.

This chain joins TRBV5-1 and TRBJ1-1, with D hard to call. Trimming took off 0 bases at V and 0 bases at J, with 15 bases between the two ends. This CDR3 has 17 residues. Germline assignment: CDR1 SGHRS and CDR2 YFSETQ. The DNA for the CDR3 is TGCGCCAGCAGCTTGGGTACAGCCTCCTATCTGAACACTGAAGCTTTCTTT. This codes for CASSLGTASYLNTEAFF.

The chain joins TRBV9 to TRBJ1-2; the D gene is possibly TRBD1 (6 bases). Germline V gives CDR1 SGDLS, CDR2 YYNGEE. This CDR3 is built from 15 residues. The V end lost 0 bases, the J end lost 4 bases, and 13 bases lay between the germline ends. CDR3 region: CASSVDEGEGYGYTF. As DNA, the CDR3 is TGTGCCAGCAGCGTAGATGAGGGGGAGGGCTATGGCTACACCTTC.

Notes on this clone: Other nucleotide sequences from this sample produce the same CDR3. The chain's CDR3 is CASSFSGSSYNEQFF. The CDR3 nucleotides read TGTGCCAGCAGCTTTAGCGGTAGCTCCTACAATGAGCAGTTCTTC. This chain joins TRBV7-3 and TRBJ2-1; possibly TRBD2 for D (6 bases). The CDR3 spans 15 residues. Looked up from germline, CDR1 is SGHTA and CDR2 is FQGTGA. Trimming stripped 3 bases from V and 0 bases from J, with 9 bases between. The whole variable domain, remainder taken from reference TRBV7-3 and TRBJ2-1, is GAGVSQTPSNKVTEKGKYVELRCDPISGHTALYWYRQSLGQGPEFLIYFQGTGAADDSGLPNDRFFAVRPEGSVSTLKIQRTERGDSAVYLCASSFSGSSYNEQFFGPGTRLTVL.